The 24 T cell receptor beta chains in this list originate from one sample, sequenced in a study of T cell responses to AZD1222 COVID-19 vaccine. Libraries were prepared by immunoSEQ multiplex PCR; TCRdb keeps only in-frame clonotypes and omits some of them. Of approximately 69,000 clones detected, around four fifths appear once; the ten largest clones hold nearly 25%. This sample comprised peripheral blood, obtained 28 days after the second AZD1222 dose. The receptor set was obtained from an adult who received the AZD1222 COVID-19 vaccine.

V gene TRBV5-6 combines with J gene TRBJ1-4; 7 bases are a match to TRBD1. This CDR3 has 15 residues. Germline V gives CDR1 SGHDT, CDR2 YYEEEE. Trimming took 4 bases from V and 3 from J; bases not matched to a gene: 6. CDR3 bases: TGTGCCAGCAGCGGAACAGGGGTTGCTAATGAAAAACTGTTTTTT. It specifies CASSGTGVANEKLFF.

The chain employs TRBV15 and TRBJ1-2, with D perhaps TRBD1 (5 bases). The V and J ends lost 4 bases and 7 bases respectively, with 13 bases between them. Germline CDR1 and CDR2: LNHNV and YYDKDF (reference sequence). This CDR3 contains 13 residues. CDR3 protein: CATSTRGIAGYTF. The DNA for the CDR3 is TGTGCCACCAGCACCCGGGGGATCGCTGGCTACACCTTC.

The V call is TRBV18, the J call TRBJ2-5; D unclear. V was clipped by 6 bases and J by 5 bases, with 13 bases between them. This CDR3 spans 13 amino acids. Germline-derived CDR1 and CDR2 are KGHSH and LQKENI. The CDR3 sequence is CASSEGRFETQYF. The CDR3 nucleotides read TGTGCCAGCTCGGAAGGGCGATTCGAGACCCAGTACTTC.

The rearrangement links TRBV21-1 to TRBJ2-7; the DNA was not compared with TRBD1, the D call given in the table. TRBV21-1 is tagged as a pseudogene. This CDR3 has 13 amino acids. The DNA for the CDR3 is TGTGCCAAGTATAGGGGGCTTACGGGCGAGCAGTACTTC. It codes for CAKYRGLTGEQYF.

The CDR3 DNA reads as TGTGCCAGCAGCTCACTAGCGGGGATCTACAATGAGCAGTTCTTC. Its protein is CASSSLAGIYNEQFF. This chain joins TRBV5-4 and TRBJ2-1, with TRBD2 matching over 10 bases. The CDR3 totals 15 residues. V trimming: 3 bases; J trimming: 3 bases; junction bases outside the gene matches: 3. Germline V gene lookup returns CDR1 SGHNT and CDR2 YYREEE (reference sequence). The full variable domain, in which reference TRBV5-4 and TRBJ2-1 provide the parts outside the CDR3, is ETGVTQSPTHLIKTRGQQVTLRCSSQSGHNTVSWYQQALGQGPQFIFQYYREEENGRGNFPPRFSGLQFPNYSSELNVNALELDDSALYLCASSSLAGIYNEQFFGPGTRLTVL.

The chain carries TRBV5-1 and TRBJ2-7; D is unresolved. Trimming removed 0 bases from V and 2 bases from J, with 9 bases in between. The germline V gene has CDR1 SGHRS and CDR2 YFSETQ. This CDR3 has 14 amino acids. This CDR3 is CASSLEASTYEQYF. The CDR3 DNA sequence: TGCGCCAGCAGCTTGGAGGCCAGCACCTACGAGCAGTACTTC.

The chain couples TRBV2 to TRBJ2-1; D is possibly TRBD2 (6 bases). Trimming pared 2 bases from V and 0 bases from J, leaving 8 bases between. The CDR3 is made up of 15 amino acids. Germline values: CDR1 SNHLY, CDR2 FYNNEI. The chain's CDR3 is CASSELASSYNEQFF. The CDR3 DNA follows: TGTGCCAGCAGTGAACTAGCGAGCTCCTACAATGAGCAGTTCTTC.

This clone was recorded only once. The chain is built from TRBV5-6 and TRBJ2-3; D gene unclear. The CDR3 contains 13 residues. Trimming cost V 2 bases and J 6 bases, with 10 bases left between them. The germline gives CDR1 SGHDT, CDR2 YYEEEE. The CDR3 DNA reads as TGTGCCAGCAGCTTCAGACCGATGGATACGCAGTATTTT. Protein product: CASSFRPMDTQYF.

V and J are TRBV18 and TRBJ1-3; 7 nucleotides align to TRBD1. CDR3 length: 17 residues. Germline CDR1 KGHSH, CDR2 LQKENI. J gave up 0 bases and V 3 bases, and 8 bases lay outside the gene matches. In DNA form, the CDR3 reads TGTGCCAGCTCACCGTTGAGGTGGACAGGCTCTGGAAACACCATATATTTT. This translates into CASSPLRWTGSGNTIYF.

The chain uses TRBV7-9 and TRBJ1-2; 10 nucleotides agree with TRBD1. Germline loops: CDR1 SEHNR, CDR2 FQNEAQ (reference sequence). The ends lost 1 base at V and 8 bases at J; junction bases unmatched: 4. This CDR3 spans 14 amino acids. The CDR3 DNA follows: TGTGCCAGCAGCTTAGGGGACAGGGGAGGGGGCTACACCTTC. This translates into CASSLGDRGGGYTF.

The chain is built from TRBV5-6 and TRBJ1-1, with D hard to call. The CDR3 extends over 13 amino acids. Germline lookup yields CDR1 SGHDT and CDR2 YYEEEE. The germline V and J ends were trimmed by 2 bases and 3 bases, with 8 bases remaining between them. The CDR3 DNA reads as TGTGCCAGCAGCTTCATACGGGACACTGAAGCTTTCTTT. Its translation is CASSFIRDTEAFF.

This clone was seen once. The chain couples TRBV10-2 to TRBJ2-7; TRBD2 agrees at 15 bases. The germline V gene encodes CDR1 WSHSY and CDR2 SAAADI. The CDR3 runs 16 residues. Trimming cost V 6 bases and J 5 bases; bases outside gene matches: 8. The CDR3 region is CASRTTWTSGRDEQYF. The CDR3 region has the DNA TGCGCCAGCAGGACCACTTGGACTAGCGGGAGGGACGAGCAGTACTTC.

J is TRBJ1-2 and V is TRBV6-5; possible D gene TRBD1, 6 bases. The CDR3 consists of 11 residues. Germline lookup yields CDR1 MNHEY and CDR2 SVGAGI. Trimming took off 10 bases at V and 8 bases at J, with 14 bases between the two ends. Here the CDR3 reads CATQQGRGYTF. CDR3 nucleotide sequence: TGTGCCACCCAACAGGGTCGCGGCTACACCTTC.

The V and J genes are TRBV6-1 and TRBJ2-3; 14 bases are shared with TRBD2. The CDR3 is 16 amino acids. Germline V lookup: CDR1 MNHNS, CDR2 SASEGT. Trimming removed 4 bases from V and 9 bases from J; junction bases left unmatched: 9. CDR3 loop: CASSAGTSGSRQTQYF. The CDR3 nucleotides are TGTGCCAGCAGTGCCGGGACTAGCGGGAGCCGCCAAACGCAGTATTTT.

The rearrangement uses TRBV27 and TRBJ1-4; 9 bases fit TRBD1. With V trimmed by 5 bases and J by 6 bases, 4 bases remained unmatched. Germline V gives CDR1 MNHEY, CDR2 SMNVEV (reference sequence). This CDR3 comprises 14 residues. CDR3 protein: CASSTQGADEKLFF. The DNA for the CDR3 is TGTGCCAGCAGTACACAGGGGGCCGATGAAAAACTGTTTTTT.

V usage is TRBV7-9 and J usage is TRBJ2-2; 7 bases match TRBD1. CDR1 is SEHNR, CDR2 FQNEAQ, per germline (reference sequence). With 5 bases clipped from V and 2 bases from J, the junction kept 5 bases outside the gene matches. There are 15 residues in the CDR3. CDR3 nucleotide sequence: TGTGCCAGCAGCCCCCAGGGGGACAACACCGGGGAGCTGTTTTTT. This encodes CASSPQGDNTGELFF.

The V gene is TRBV6-1, the J gene TRBJ1-1; no clear D gene. Germline values: CDR1 MNHNS, CDR2 SASEGT. The V gene lost 1 base and the J gene lost 8 bases, with 11 bases spanning the gap. The CDR3 consists of 13 residues. CDR3: CASSEDQSREAFF. The CDR3, as DNA: TGTGCCAGCAGTGAAGATCAAAGTAGGGAAGCTTTCTTT.

This chain connects TRBV29-1 to TRBJ1-2; no definite D call. Trimming left V 4 bases short and J 8 bases short, with 11 bases between. The CDR3 runs 11 residues. Germline-derived CDR1 and CDR2 are SQVTM and ANQGSEA. The CDR3 sequence: CSVARPQGYTF. As DNA, the CDR3 is TGCAGCGTTGCCAGGCCCCAGGGCTACACCTTC.

In this sample, this clone turned up once. V is TRBV12-3 or TRBV12-4 and J is TRBJ2-7, with D unclear. The CDR3 length is 11 residues. Trimming shortened V by 3 bases and J by 2 bases, and 2 bases separated the two germline ends. Here the CDR3 reads CASSFTYEQYF. DNA of the CDR3: TGTGCCAGCAGTTTTACCTACGAGCAGTACTTC.

The chain links TRBV7-2 to TRBJ1-2; D is perhaps TRBD1 (6 bases). Germline V gene data show CDR1 as SGHTA and CDR2 as FQGNSA. With 5 bases removed from V and 10 bases from J, the gap between germline ends came to 14 bases. The CDR3 runs 12 residues. The CDR3 DNA is TGTGCCAGCAGCCCGCATTCAGGGGACTACACCTTC. Translated, it gives CASSPHSGDYTF.

The CDR3 here is CASSLVGGRGGEQYF. Written as DNA, the CDR3 is TGCGCCAGCAGCTTGGTGGGGGGAAGGGGAGGCGAGCAGTACTTC. The V gene is TRBV5-1, the J gene TRBJ2-7; tentative D call: TRBD2 (6 bases). Per the germline V gene, CDR1 is SGHRS and CDR2 is YFSETQ. CDR3 length equals 15 residues. The V end lost 0 bases, the J end lost 6 bases, and 16 bases lay between the germline ends.

The gene calls are TRBV27 and TRBJ1-5, with D hard to call. Germline V gives CDR1 MNHEY, CDR2 SMNVEV (reference sequence). V was cut by 6 bases and J by 6 bases, with 21 bases left in between. The CDR3 covers 16 residues. CDR3 nucleotides: TGTGCCAGCAGAAAGAACTCGGTCGACGCTCGTCAGCCCCAGCATTTT. Its translation: CASRKNSVDARQPQHF.

The table lists this clone with a count of one. V and J are TRBV5-6 and TRBJ1-2; tentative D call: TRBD1 (6 bases). The CDR3 sequence is 14 residues long. V lost 0 bases and J lost 3, with 9 bases in between. Per germline, CDR1 SGHDT and CDR2 YYEEEE. The CDR3 DNA reads TGTGCCAGCAGCTTGGCCGGGACACACTATGGCTACACCTTC. Its translation: CASSLAGTHYGYTF. Combining the CDR3 with reference TRBV5-6 and TRBJ1-2 gives the whole variable domain DAGVTQSPTHLIKTRGQQVTLRCSPKSGHDTVSWYQQALGQGPQFIFQYYEEEERQRGNFPDRFSGHQFPNYSSELNVNALLLGDSALYLCASSLAGTHYGYTFGSGTRLTVV.

V usage is TRBV7-9 and J usage is TRBJ2-7, with D perhaps given as TRBD1 or TRBD2 (6 bases each). This CDR3 has 15 amino acids. Trimming removed 2 bases from V and 7 bases from J, with 18 bases in between. CDR1 and CDR2 from the germline V gene are SEHNR and FQNEAQ (reference sequence). The CDR3 here is CASSLRGEMVGEQYF. The CDR3 coding sequence is TGTGCCAGCAGCTTAAGGGGGGAGATGGTGGGAGAGCAGTACTTC.